These T cell receptor beta chains were read from a single sample in a study of CD8+ T cells in alopecia areata. Clones were read by immunoSEQ multiplex PCR, and TCRdb kept only the in-frame ones, dropping some. The sample gives about 15,000 clones, about 63% of which show up once; about 12% is in the top ten. The sequencing input was skin. The receptors were sampled from a human donor with alopecia areata. Each CDR3 is given with its conserved first and last residue. A D gene is named only where the DNA matches it firmly. Clone size is shown for a subset of rows, as once, few, many or a class of expanded clone.

v_call	j_call	d_call	clone_size	cdr3_nt	cdr3_aa
TRBV7-9	TRBJ2-1	-	large	TGTGCCAGCAGCTTTATGGGCTCCTACAATGAGCAGTTCTTC	CASSFMGSYNEQFF
TRBV25-1	TRBJ2-1	TRBD2	few	TGTGCCAGCAGTGAAGGCGGGACTAGCGGGTACAATGAGCAGTTCTTC	CASSEGGTSGYNEQFF
TRBV5-4	TRBJ2-7	TRBD1	-	TGTGCCAGCAGCTTGGGGACAGGGAAGCAGTACGAGCAGTACTTC	CASSLGTGKQYEQYF
TRBV28	TRBJ1-2	TRBD1	-	TGTGCCAGCAGTTTGGCAGGGGGGAACTATGGCTACACCTTC	CASSLAGGNYGYTF
TRBV2	TRBJ1-6	TRBD1	-	TGTGCCAGCAGCGCTCCGGGACAGGGGGCGCTTAATTCACCCCTCCACTTT	CASSAPGQGALNSPLHF
TRBV30	TRBJ1-1	-	few	TGTGCCTGGACCACCCCCCTCCCCAACACTGAAGCTTTCTTT	CAWTTPLPNTEAFF
TRBV5-1	TRBJ2-1	TRBD2	-	TGCGCCAGCAGCCCGCGACTAGCGGGAGGGTACAATGAGCAGTTCTTC	CASSPRLAGGYNEQFF
TRBV4-2	TRBJ2-5	-	medium-sized	TGTGCCAGCAGCCCGACCCAGGGAGAGACCCAGTACTTC	CASSPTQGETQYF
TRBV5-1	TRBJ2-2	-	once	TGCGCCAGCAGCTTGGCACTTACGGCTGTGGGAAACACCGGGGAGCTGTTTTTT	CASSLALTAVGNTGELFF
TRBV19	TRBJ2-1	TRBD1	-	TGTGCCAGTAGTATTACTCGGACAGGGGGCAATGAGCAGTTCTTC	CASSITRTGGNEQFF
TRBV5-1	TRBJ2-5	-	-	TGCGCCACCGGCCGGGAGTTAGGAGAGACCCAGTACTTC	CATGRELGETQYF
TRBV6-5	TRBJ2-7	TRBD1	-	TGTGCCAGCAGTTATCGGGGACAGGGGACCTACGAGCAGTACTTC	CASSYRGQGTYEQYF
TRBV10-2	TRBJ1-4	-	-	TGCGCCAGCAGTGACCGTAGGGCAGGCCCAGGGAAACTGTTTTTT	CASSDRRAGPGKLFF
TRBV4-1	TRBJ2-2	TRBD2	-	TGCGCCAGCAGCCAAGATTGGCTAGCGGGAACCAACACCGGGGAGCTGTTTTTT	CASSQDWLAGTNTGELFF
TRBV7-3	TRBJ2-2	TRBD1	-	TGTGCCAGCAGCCCCGACAGGGGGGCTAACACCGGGGAGCTGTTTTTT	CASSPDRGANTGELFF
TRBV2	TRBJ2-5	-	-	TGTGCCAGCAGTGACGACCGGGACGCTGAAGAGACCCAGTACTTC	CASSDDRDAEETQYF
TRBV10-1	TRBJ2-1	-	-	TGCGCCAGCAGCCCCTCCTGGACAGCGAATGAGCAGTTCTTC	CASSPSWTANEQFF
TRBV10-3	TRBJ2-3	-	-	TGTGCCATCAGTGAGTCTTCCATAGCGGTCCCTAGCACAGATACGCAGTATTTT	CAISESSIAVPSTDTQYF
TRBV6-1	TRBJ1-5	TRBD1	-	TGTGCCAGCAGTGAAAGGGGACAGGGCCATCAGCCCCAGCATTTT	CASSERGQGHQPQHF
TRBV7-9	TRBJ1-2	-	-	TGTGCCAGCAGCGCGGACAACTATGGCTACACCTTC	CASSADNYGYTF
TRBV5-4	TRBJ2-7	TRBD2	-	TGTGCCAGCAGCCGGGGACTAGCGGGTGGGAGGGGCTACGAGCAGTACTTC	CASSRGLAGGRGYEQYF
TRBV9	TRBJ2-3	-	-	TGTGCCAGCAGCGTAGGCGGGGCGGTTGCTAGCACAGATACGCAGTATTTT	CASSVGGAVASTDTQYF
TRBV5-1	TRBJ2-7	-	-	TGCGCCAGCAGCACGCCCGGGACTGGGGTACACGAGCAGTACTTC	CASSTPGTGVHEQYF
TRBV5-8	TRBJ2-1	-	-	TGTGCCAGCAGCAAGATCGTCCGGGACTACAATGAGCAGTTCTTC	CASSKIVRDYNEQFF
TRBV9	TRBJ2-5	-	-	TGTGCCAGCAGCTCTACCTCCGGGGATCCGGGGACCCAGTACTTC	CASSSTSGDPGTQYF
TRBV27	TRBJ1-5	-	-	TGTGCCAGCAGTGTAGGGGGCAATCAGCCCCAGCATTTT	CASSVGGNQPQHF
TRBV28	TRBJ2-1	TRBD2	-	TGTGCCAGCAGTTTACTAGCGGGAGGGGACAATGAGCAGTTCTTC	CASSLLAGGDNEQFF
TRBV27	TRBJ2-7	TRBD2	-	TGTGCCAGCAGACGAGACCTCGTGGGACTAGCGCTCAACGAGCAGTACTTC	CASRRDLVGLALNEQYF
TRBV27	TRBJ2-1	-	-	TGTGCCAGCAGGCGGCCCCGGCGGAGCTCCTACAATGAGCAGTTCTTC	CASRRPRRSSYNEQFF
TRBV28	TRBJ2-7	-	-	TGTGCCAGCAGTTCCCAAGACAGCTCCTACGAGCAGTACTTC	CASSSQDSSYEQYF
TRBV7-8	TRBJ2-7	-	medium-sized	TGTGCCAGCAGCTTAGGTCTTGGGAGGAACTACGAGCAGTACTTC	CASSLGLGRNYEQYF
TRBV6-5	TRBJ2-7	TRBD1	-	TGTGCCATCCTCCCCCGGGGACAGCGCGAGCAGTACTTC	CAILPRGQREQYF
TRBV5-1	TRBJ2-1	-	-	TGCGCCAGCAGCCTAATCCCGAAGAGCTCCTACAATGAGCAGTTCTTC	CASSLIPKSSYNEQFF
TRBV19	TRBJ1-5	-	-	TGTGCCAGTAGTATAGAGGGAAATCAGCCCCAGCATTTT	CASSIEGNQPQHF
TRBV27	TRBJ1-1	-	-	TGTGCCAGCAGTCCACTCGGCAGGGGTCTGGTTATGGCTTTCTTT	CASSPLGRGLVMAFF
TRBV28	TRBJ2-7	-	-	TGTGCCAGCAGTTACAGGGTCCCTTTCTACGAGCAGTACTTC	CASSYRVPFYEQYF
TRBV7-2	TRBJ2-3	-	-	TGTGCCAGCAGCCCCCAGGGCTATGGGCAGTATTTT	CASSPQGYGQYF